The 10 T cell receptor beta chains reported below all come from one sample, sequenced in a study of T cells in Graves' hyperthyroidism and ophthalmopathy. RNA transcripts served as the template for amplifying TCR beta CDR3 regions. In the first-round RT-PCR of the TCR CDR3, the HTBI primer set was used. From the multiplex PCR reads, TCRdb called clonotypes with MiXCR, one entry per CDR3 protein. This table holds hundreds of thousands of distinct CDR3 sequences, around 13% found once. The sample was blood. Every receptor here comes from a woman aged 45-65 years with Graves' ophthalmopathy.

This clonotype was counted many times. The chain combines TRBV3-1 with TRBJ1-1; the D gene is possibly TRBD1 (5 bases). The V and J ends lost 4 bases and 1 base respectively, with 10 bases between them. Germline CDR1 and CDR2: LGHDT and YNNKEL (reference sequence). The CDR3 loop spans 14 amino acids. Here the CDR3 reads CASSPGEQNTEAFF. CDR3 in DNA: TGTGCCAGCAGCCCGGGGGAGCAGAACACTGAAGCTTTCTTT.

This clonotype has at least ten counts. The J gene is TRBJ1-4, the V gene TRBV20-1; 8 bases align to TRBD1. This CDR3 comprises 12 residues. V shed 5 bases and J 6 bases; nucleotides not matched to a gene: 2. Germline-derived CDR1 and CDR2 are DFQATT and SNEGSKA (reference sequence). The CDR3 DNA reads TGCAGTGCTTACAGGGGGGATGAAAAACTGTTTTTT. This gives the protein CSAYRGDEKLFF.

Note on this clonotype: A much larger clone differs by one base, so this may be a read error. No conserved phenylalanine or tryptophan ends this CDR3, so it is likely a read error. The chain couples TRBV12-3 or TRBV12-4 to TRBJ1-1; 9 nucleotides line up with TRBD1. The trim removed 6 bases at V and 1 base at J, leaving 0 bases unmatched. The CDR3 runs to 13 residues. The DNA for the CDR3 is TGTGCCAGCAGGGGACAGGGGAACACTGAAGCTTTCCTT. Residues: CASRGQGNTEAFL.

This clonotype was detected ten times or more. The J gene is TRBJ2-7, the V gene TRBV7-2; 9 bases are shared with TRBD2. V lost 4 bases and J lost 6; bases outside the gene matches: 16. The CDR3 loop spans 17 amino acids. The germline gives CDR1 SGHTA, CDR2 FQGNSA. The CDR3, as DNA: TGTGCCAGCAGCTCCAACCCCCCTGGTAGCGGGAGCGTCGAGCAGTACTTC. Encoded protein: CASSSNPPGSGSVEQYF. Variable domain in full (rest from reference TRBV7-2 and TRBJ2-7): GAGVSQSPSNKVTEKGKDVELRCDPISGHTALYWYRQSLGQGLEFLIYFQGNSAPDKSGLPSDRFSAERTGGSVSTLTIQRTQQEDSAVYLCASSSNPPGSGSVEQYFGPGTRLTVT.

This clonotype was recorded at least ten times. V is TRBV9 and J is TRBJ2-7; the match to TRBD2 covers 7 bases. V gave up 0 bases and J gave up 6 bases; unmatched junction bases: 6. The CDR3 runs 14 residues. Germline V gene data show CDR1 as SGDLS and CDR2 as YYNGEE. The CDR3 loop reads CASSVGNGRTEQYF. CDR3 coding DNA: TGTGCCAGCAGCGTAGGTAACGGGAGGACCGAGCAGTACTTC. Full variable domain (remainder filled in from reference TRBV9 and TRBJ2-7): DSGVTQTPKHLITATGQRVTLRCSPRSGDLSVYWYQQSLDQGLQFLIQYYNGEERAKGNILERFSAQQFPDLHSELNLSSLELGDSALYFCASSVGNGRTEQYFGPGTRLTVT.

This clonotype was picked up a small number of times. The chain carries TRBV6-5 and TRBJ2-5; possibly TRBD1 for D (6 bases). There are 13 residues in the CDR3. Trimming removed 6 bases from V and 3 bases from J, with 11 bases in between. The germline CDR1 and CDR2 sequences are MNHEY and SVGAGI. The CDR3 loop reads CASSYRVEETQYF. The CDR3 nucleotides read TGTGCCAGCAGCTACAGGGTAGAAGAGACCCAGTACTTC.

Notes on this clonotype: Being one base from a much bigger clone, this may be a read error. V usage is TRBV7-3 and J usage is TRBJ2-7; 11 bases line up with TRBD2. J lost 6 bases, V lost 7 bases, and 14 bases had no gene match. CDR3 length: 16 amino acids. The germline CDR1 and CDR2 sequences are SGHTA and FQGTGA. This CDR3 is CASIFSGRVPGVEQYF. CDR3 coding DNA: TGTGCCAGCATCTTTAGCGGGAGGGTACCAGGGGTCGAGCAGTACTTC.

Ten or more counts support this clonotype. The chain links TRBV30 to TRBJ1-1; unclear D gene. V gave up 3 bases and J gave up 7 bases, with 12 bases separating them. The CDR3 has 12 amino acids. The germline V gene has CDR1 GTSNPN and CDR2 SVGIG (reference sequence). In DNA form, the CDR3 reads TGTGCCTGGAGACCTGTACAGAGTGAAGCTTTCTTT. Protein: CAWRPVQSEAFF. The entire variable domain, with the rest obtained from reference TRBV30 and TRBJ1-1, is as follows: SQTIHQWPATLVQPVGSPLSLECTVEGTSNPNLYWYRQAAGRGLQLLFYSVGIGQISSEVPQNLSASRPQDRQFILSSKKLLLSDSGFYLCAWRPVQSEAFFGQGTRLTVV.

The chain has TRBV4-2 and TRBJ1-3; 7 bases are shared with TRBD1. With V trimmed by 4 bases and J by 8 bases, 8 bases remained unmatched. This CDR3 region has 14 residues. Germline V gives CDR1 LGHNA, CDR2 YNFKEQ. The CDR3 protein is CASSRGGSGDTIYF. The CDR3 region has the DNA TGTGCCAGCAGCCGAGGGGGCTCCGGGGACACCATATATTTT.

This clonotype occurred many times. The chain couples TRBV20-1 to TRBJ1-6; 8 bases agree with TRBD1. Germline assignment: CDR1 DFQATT and CDR2 SNEGSKA (reference sequence). The V gene end was trimmed by 4 bases and the J gene end by 9 bases; junction bases not matched to a gene: 11. The CDR3 is made up of 15 amino acids. CDR3: CSATNQGAVGSPLHF. The CDR3 region has the DNA TGCAGTGCTACTAACCAGGGGGCGGTGGGTTCACCCCTCCACTTT.